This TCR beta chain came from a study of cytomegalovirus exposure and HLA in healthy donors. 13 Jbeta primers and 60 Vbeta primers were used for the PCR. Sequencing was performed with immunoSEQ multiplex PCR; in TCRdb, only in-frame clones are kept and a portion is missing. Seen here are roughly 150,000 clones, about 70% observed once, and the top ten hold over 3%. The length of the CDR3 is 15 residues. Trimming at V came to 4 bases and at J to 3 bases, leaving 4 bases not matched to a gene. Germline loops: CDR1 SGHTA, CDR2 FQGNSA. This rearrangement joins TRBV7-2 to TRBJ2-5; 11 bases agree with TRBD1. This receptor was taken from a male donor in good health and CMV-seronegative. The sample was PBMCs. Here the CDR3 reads CASSSDRGRKETQYF. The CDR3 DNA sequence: TGTGCCAGCAGCTCGGACAGGGGGCGGAAAGAGACCCAGTACTTC.